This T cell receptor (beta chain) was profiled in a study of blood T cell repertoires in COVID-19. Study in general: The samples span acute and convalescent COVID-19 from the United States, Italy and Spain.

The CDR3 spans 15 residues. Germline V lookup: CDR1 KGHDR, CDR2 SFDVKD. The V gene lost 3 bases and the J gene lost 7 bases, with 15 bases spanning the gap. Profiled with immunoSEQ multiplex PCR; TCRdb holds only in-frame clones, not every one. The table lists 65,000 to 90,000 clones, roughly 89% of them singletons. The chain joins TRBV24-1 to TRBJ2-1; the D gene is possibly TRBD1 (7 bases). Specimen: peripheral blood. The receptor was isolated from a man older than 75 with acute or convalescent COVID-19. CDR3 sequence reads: CATSDPGQEGNEQFF. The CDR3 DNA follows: TGTGCCACCAGTGATCCAGGACAGGAGGGGAATGAGCAGTTCTTC.